Listed here are 27 T cell receptor beta chains from one sample, sequenced in a study of blood T cell repertoires in COVID-19. Sequencing used immunoSEQ multiplex PCR; TCRdb keeps in-frame clones, though not all of them. The sample contains fewer than 150,000 clones, more than 80% of which appear only once. Sequencing was carried out using peripheral blood. The receptors derive from a human donor in a cohort sampled during active COVID-19.

V is TRBV15 and J is TRBJ2-2, with TRBD1 matching 7 bases. There are 14 residues in the CDR3. J was trimmed by 7 bases and V by 4 bases; bases with no gene match: 6. Looked up from germline, CDR1 is LNHNV and CDR2 is YYDKDF (reference sequence). The CDR3 protein is CATSKSTGVGELFF. The CDR3 DNA sequence: TGTGCCACCAGCAAGTCTACAGGGGTCGGGGAGCTGTTTTTT.

The chain couples TRBV9 to TRBJ1-2; possibly TRBD1 for D (6 bases). The CDR3 sequence is 12 residues long. V lost 5 bases and J lost 3, with 8 bases in between. CDR1 and CDR2 (germline): SGDLS, YYNGEE. The CDR3 DNA reads as TGTGCCAGCAGGGGGGCAGACTATGGCTACACCTTC. Translating it yields CASRGADYGYTF. Complete variable domain (other parts from reference TRBV9 and TRBJ1-2): DSGVTQTPKHLITATGQRVTLRCSPRSGDLSVYWYQQSLDQGLQFLIQYYNGEERAKGNILERFSAQQFPDLHSELNLSSLELGDSALYFCASRGADYGYTFGSGTRLTVV.

The V gene is TRBV19, the J gene TRBJ1-1; D unresolved. Germline CDR1 and CDR2: LNHDA and SQIVND (reference sequence). The CDR3 runs to 15 residues. Trimming pared 3 bases from V and 1 base from J, leaving 12 bases between. In DNA form, the CDR3 reads TGTGCCAGTAGTATCAACGCGGTGCCGAACACTGAAGCTTTCTTT. Translating gives CASSINAVPNTEAFF.

The chain uses TRBV9 and TRBJ1-1; 10 nucleotides match TRBD1. Germline V gene lookup returns CDR1 SGDLS and CDR2 YYNGEE. This CDR3 region has 15 residues. V gave up 4 bases and J gave up 5 bases; unmatched junction bases: 8. CDR3 sequence: CASSPRQGAVTEAFF. The CDR3 coding sequence is TGTGCCAGCAGCCCCCGACAGGGGGCGGTAACTGAAGCTTTCTTT.

The genes are TRBV5-6 and TRBJ1-1; no definite D call. The CDR3 has 14 residues. Trimming shortened V by 0 bases and J by 6 bases, and 12 bases separated the two germline ends. The germline V gene encodes CDR1 SGHDT and CDR2 YYEEEE. CDR3 DNA sequence: TGTGCCAGCAGCTTGGCCGGGGAAGGCGCTGAAGCTTTCTTT. Its protein product is CASSLAGEGAEAFF.

V usage is TRBV3-1 (or the pseudogene TRBV3-2) and J usage is TRBJ1-5; D call uncertain. Per germline, CDR1 LGHDT and CDR2 YNNKEL (reference sequence). The CDR3 length is 14 residues. V shed 4 bases and J shed 8 bases, with 15 bases lying between them. The chain's CDR3 is CASSRRGPREPQHF. The CDR3 DNA reads TGTGCCAGCAGCCGTAGAGGCCCCCGGGAGCCCCAGCATTTT.

The chain employs TRBV24-1 and TRBJ2-7, with a tentative D call TRBD2 (5 bases). Trimming shortened V by 0 bases and J by 4 bases, and 15 bases separated the two germline ends. The germline CDR1 and CDR2 sequences are KGHDR and SFDVKD. The CDR3 loop spans 16 amino acids. The CDR3 loop reads CATSDLDGLPIYEQYV. DNA of the CDR3: TGTGCCACCAGTGATTTGGACGGACTCCCCATATACGAGCAGTACGTC.

In this sample, this clone turned up once. The CDR3 DNA sequence: TGTGCCAGCAGCTCCCGCGGGGGCAGAGCGCAGTATTTT. Protein product: CASSSRGGRAQYF. The J gene is TRBJ2-3, the V gene TRBV7-2, with D possibly being TRBD2 (7 bases). V lost 4 bases and J 10 bases, leaving 15 bases between the germline ends. The germline gives CDR1 SGHTA, CDR2 FQGNSA. The CDR3 consists of 13 residues. The complete variable domain, with remaining parts taken from reference TRBV7-2 and TRBJ2-3, reads GAGVSQSPSNKVTEKGKDVELRCDPISGHTALYWYRQSLGQGLEFLIYFQGNSAPDKSGLPSDRFSAERTGGSVSTLTIQRTQQEDSAVYLCASSSRGGRAQYFGPGTRLTVL.

There are a few counts of this clone. This chain joins TRBV25-1 and TRBJ1-1; possible D gene TRBD1, 5 bases. V lost 3 bases, J lost 5 bases, and 16 bases lay in between. Germline assignment: CDR1 MGHDK and CDR2 SYGVNS. The CDR3 is made up of 15 amino acids. In DNA form, the CDR3 reads TGTGCCAGCAGTGACCCAGGAATCGGGGGGACTGAAGCTTTCTTT. It specifies CASSDPGIGGTEAFF.

The J gene is TRBJ2-1, the V gene TRBV10-2, with TRBD2 identical over 9 bases. J gave up 4 bases and V 4 bases, and 11 bases lay outside the gene matches. The CDR3 spans 17 residues. CDR1 is WSHSY and CDR2 is SAAADI in the germline V gene. The CDR3 DNA reads as TGCGCCAGCAGTGGTTCGGCGGGAGGGCCGGGGTACAATGAGCAGTTCTTC. Amino acid sequence: CASSGSAGGPGYNEQFF.

The chain recombines TRBV7-3 with TRBJ1-2; no clear D. The CDR3 is made up of 13 amino acids. V was trimmed by 5 bases and J by 0 bases, leaving 7 bases between them. The germline V gene has CDR1 SGHTA and CDR2 FQGTGA. CDR3 sequence reads: CASSTGPNYGYTF. CDR3 DNA: TGTGCCAGCAGCACGGGTCCTAACTATGGCTACACCTTC.

The V gene is TRBV21-1, the J gene TRBJ2-7; the table assigns TRBD2, which was not confirmed against the DNA. TRBV21-1 is a known pseudogene. The CDR3 consists of 13 residues. CDR3 sequence (DNA): TGTGCCAGCAACCTTCCGGGGGTAGGCGAGCAGTACGTC. It specifies CASNLPGVGEQYV.

V usage is TRBV18 and J usage is TRBJ2-2; TRBD1 agrees at 8 bases. This CDR3 is built from 13 residues. Unmatched junction bases numbered 2, after V lost 5 bases and J lost 6 bases. Germline CDR1 and CDR2: KGHSH and LQKENI. The CDR3 nucleotides read TGTGCCAGCTCAGACAGGGGACCCGGGGAGCTGTTTTTT. Its translation is CASSDRGPGELFF. Looking up the rest from reference TRBV18 and TRBJ2-2 gives the full variable domain: NAGVMQNPRHLVRRRGQEARLRCSPMKGHSHVYWYRQLPEEGLKFMVYLQKENIIDESGMPKERFSAEFPKEGPSILRIQQVVRGDSAAYFCASSDRGPGELFFGEGSRLTVL.

CDR3 residues: CATSRDLQYREKLFF. For the CDR3, the DNA is TGTGCCACCAGCAGAGATCTCCAATACAGAGAAAAACTGTTTTTT. This chain links TRBV15 with TRBJ1-4; D is ambiguous. CDR3 length equals 15 residues. Germline CDR1 and CDR2: LNHNV and YYDKDF (reference sequence). V dropped 0 bases and J dropped 8 bases, with 13 bases sitting between them.

This sequence joins TRBV20-1 and TRBJ2-7; D is ambiguous. CDR3 size: 8 residues. CDR1 and CDR2 from the germline V gene are DFQATT and SNEGSKA (reference sequence). V was cut by 7 bases and J by 7 bases, with 5 bases left in between. The CDR3 spells CSVAEQYV. CDR3 sequence (DNA): TGCAGTGTCGCGGAGCAGTACGTC.

This chain connects TRBV6-5 to TRBJ1-2, with TRBD1 matching 7 bases. CDR3 length equals 14 residues. Germline V gene data show CDR1 as MNHEY and CDR2 as SVGAGI. Unmatched junction bases numbered 3, after V lost 0 bases and J lost 5 bases. The CDR3 is CASSYSTGKYGYTF. The CDR3 nucleotides are TGTGCCAGCAGTTACTCGACAGGGAAATATGGCTACACCTTC.

The V gene is TRBV6-1, the J gene TRBJ1-5; D might be TRBD1 (6 bases). Trimming stripped 4 bases from V and 9 bases from J, with 22 bases between. The CDR3 is 16 residues long. Germline V gives CDR1 MNHNS, CDR2 SASEGT. CDR3 in DNA: TGTGCCAGCAGTGTGGAGCAGGGGATAATCATACGGCCCCAGCATTTT. This translates into CASSVEQGIIIRPQHF.

As DNA, the CDR3 is TGTGCCACCAGCAGAGATCGCGGATACGAGCAGTACGTC. This codes for CATSRDRGYEQYV. This chain links TRBV15 with TRBJ2-7; D uncertain. CDR1 is LNHNV, CDR2 YYDKDF, per germline (reference sequence). V lost 0 bases and J 4 bases, leaving 7 bases between the germline ends. This CDR3 is built from 13 residues.

The count of this clone is one. The chain joins TRBV19 to TRBJ1-5; D uncertain. This CDR3 is built from 13 residues. Germline CDR1 and CDR2: LNHDA and SQIVND (reference sequence). The V and J ends lost 3 bases and 6 bases respectively, with 9 bases between them. The DNA of the CDR3 is TGTGCCAGTAGTATTGGCCGTGGTCAGCCCCAGCATTTT. Protein sequence: CASSIGRGQPQHF.

This clone was seen only once. V is TRBV19 and J is TRBJ2-3; TRBD2 is a possible D gene (5 bases). Germline CDR1 is LNHDA and CDR2 is SQIVND (reference sequence). The CDR3 length is 14 residues. V lost 8 bases to trimming and J lost 2 bases, with 14 bases between them. In DNA, the CDR3 is TGTGCCAGTCAGAAGCGGCTGTACACAGATACGCAGTATTTT. Its protein is CASQKRLYTDTQYF.

In this sample, this clone turned up once. The V call is TRBV4-3, the J call TRBJ2-3; 8 nucleotides agree with TRBD1. The V and J ends lost 3 bases and 0 bases, in that order; junction bases with no gene match: 8. Per the germline V gene, CDR1 is LGHNA and CDR2 is YSLEER. The CDR3 length is 17 residues. Here the CDR3 reads CASSQQLRQGSTDTQYF. CDR3 nucleotides: TGCGCCAGCAGCCAGCAACTCCGACAGGGGAGCACAGATACGCAGTATTTT.

The rearrangement joins TRBV2 to TRBJ2-5, with TRBD1 as a possible D gene (6 bases). Germline CDR1 SNHLY, CDR2 FYNNEI. Trimming took off 4 bases at V and 5 bases at J, with 11 bases between the two ends. CDR3 length: 13 residues. The DNA for the CDR3 is TGTGCCAGCAGTGGAACAGGGATTGAGACCCAGTACTTC. Translation: CASSGTGIETQYF. The full variable domain, with the rest looked up from reference TRBV2 and TRBJ2-5, is EPEVTQTPSHQVTQMGQEVILRCVPISNHLYFYWYRQILGQKVEFLVSFYNNEISEKSEIFDDQFSVERPDGSNFTLKIRSTKLEDSAMYFCASSGTGIETQYFGPGTRLLVL.

The chain links TRBV29-1 to TRBJ2-3; 9 bases agree with TRBD2. The V segment lost 7 bases and the J segment 5 bases; nucleotides outside the gene matches: 10. This CDR3 has 14 residues. CDR1 and CDR2 from the germline V gene are SQVTM and ANQGSEA. The CDR3 spells CSADRAGGGDTQYF. The CDR3 DNA follows: TGCAGCGCCGACAGGGCGGGAGGGGGAGATACGCAGTATTTT.

The chain recombines TRBV9 with TRBJ1-2; D gene ambiguous. The germline V gene has CDR1 SGDLS and CDR2 YYNGEE. With 4 bases removed from V and 2 bases from J, the gap between germline ends came to 15 bases. The CDR3 spans 15 residues. The CDR3 coding sequence is TGTGCCAGCAGCCCCTCTATTCCCATGAACTATGGCTACACCTTC. Protein: CASSPSIPMNYGYTF. Based on the CDR3 plus reference TRBV9 and TRBJ1-2, the full variable domain is DSGVTQTPKHLITATGQRVTLRCSPRSGDLSVYWYQQSLDQGLQFLIQYYNGEERAKGNILERFSAQQFPDLHSELNLSSLELGDSALYFCASSPSIPMNYGYTFGSGTRLTVV.

V usage is TRBV2 and J usage is TRBJ1-4; unclear D gene. V was clipped by 7 bases and J by 8 bases, with 14 bases between them. This CDR3 is built from 13 residues. CDR1 is SNHLY and CDR2 is FYNNEI in the germline V gene. The CDR3 sequence: CASTAEVVEKLFF. DNA of the CDR3: TGTGCCAGCACAGCGGAGGTCGTCGAAAAACTGTTTTTT.

This clone was found once. The V and J genes are TRBV30 and TRBJ2-1; 7 bases are shared with TRBD1. The ends lost 8 bases at V and 9 bases at J; junction bases unmatched: 19. The CDR3 sequence is 15 residues long. The germline gives CDR1 GTSNPN, CDR2 SVGIG (reference sequence). The CDR3 is CAAPHYQGVNREQFF. CDR3 sequence (DNA): TGTGCCGCGCCGCATTACCAGGGGGTTAATCGTGAGCAGTTCTTC.

This clone has more than one count but fewer than ten. This rearrangement joins TRBV6-5 to TRBJ1-4; D remains ambiguous. The CDR3 has 14 amino acids. Trimming left V 6 bases short and J 0 bases short, with 8 bases between. Per the germline V gene, CDR1 is MNHEY and CDR2 is SVGAGI. The CDR3 loop is CASSDLATNEKLFF. Here the CDR3 DNA reads TGTGCCAGCAGCGATTTAGCAACTAATGAAAAACTGTTTTTT.